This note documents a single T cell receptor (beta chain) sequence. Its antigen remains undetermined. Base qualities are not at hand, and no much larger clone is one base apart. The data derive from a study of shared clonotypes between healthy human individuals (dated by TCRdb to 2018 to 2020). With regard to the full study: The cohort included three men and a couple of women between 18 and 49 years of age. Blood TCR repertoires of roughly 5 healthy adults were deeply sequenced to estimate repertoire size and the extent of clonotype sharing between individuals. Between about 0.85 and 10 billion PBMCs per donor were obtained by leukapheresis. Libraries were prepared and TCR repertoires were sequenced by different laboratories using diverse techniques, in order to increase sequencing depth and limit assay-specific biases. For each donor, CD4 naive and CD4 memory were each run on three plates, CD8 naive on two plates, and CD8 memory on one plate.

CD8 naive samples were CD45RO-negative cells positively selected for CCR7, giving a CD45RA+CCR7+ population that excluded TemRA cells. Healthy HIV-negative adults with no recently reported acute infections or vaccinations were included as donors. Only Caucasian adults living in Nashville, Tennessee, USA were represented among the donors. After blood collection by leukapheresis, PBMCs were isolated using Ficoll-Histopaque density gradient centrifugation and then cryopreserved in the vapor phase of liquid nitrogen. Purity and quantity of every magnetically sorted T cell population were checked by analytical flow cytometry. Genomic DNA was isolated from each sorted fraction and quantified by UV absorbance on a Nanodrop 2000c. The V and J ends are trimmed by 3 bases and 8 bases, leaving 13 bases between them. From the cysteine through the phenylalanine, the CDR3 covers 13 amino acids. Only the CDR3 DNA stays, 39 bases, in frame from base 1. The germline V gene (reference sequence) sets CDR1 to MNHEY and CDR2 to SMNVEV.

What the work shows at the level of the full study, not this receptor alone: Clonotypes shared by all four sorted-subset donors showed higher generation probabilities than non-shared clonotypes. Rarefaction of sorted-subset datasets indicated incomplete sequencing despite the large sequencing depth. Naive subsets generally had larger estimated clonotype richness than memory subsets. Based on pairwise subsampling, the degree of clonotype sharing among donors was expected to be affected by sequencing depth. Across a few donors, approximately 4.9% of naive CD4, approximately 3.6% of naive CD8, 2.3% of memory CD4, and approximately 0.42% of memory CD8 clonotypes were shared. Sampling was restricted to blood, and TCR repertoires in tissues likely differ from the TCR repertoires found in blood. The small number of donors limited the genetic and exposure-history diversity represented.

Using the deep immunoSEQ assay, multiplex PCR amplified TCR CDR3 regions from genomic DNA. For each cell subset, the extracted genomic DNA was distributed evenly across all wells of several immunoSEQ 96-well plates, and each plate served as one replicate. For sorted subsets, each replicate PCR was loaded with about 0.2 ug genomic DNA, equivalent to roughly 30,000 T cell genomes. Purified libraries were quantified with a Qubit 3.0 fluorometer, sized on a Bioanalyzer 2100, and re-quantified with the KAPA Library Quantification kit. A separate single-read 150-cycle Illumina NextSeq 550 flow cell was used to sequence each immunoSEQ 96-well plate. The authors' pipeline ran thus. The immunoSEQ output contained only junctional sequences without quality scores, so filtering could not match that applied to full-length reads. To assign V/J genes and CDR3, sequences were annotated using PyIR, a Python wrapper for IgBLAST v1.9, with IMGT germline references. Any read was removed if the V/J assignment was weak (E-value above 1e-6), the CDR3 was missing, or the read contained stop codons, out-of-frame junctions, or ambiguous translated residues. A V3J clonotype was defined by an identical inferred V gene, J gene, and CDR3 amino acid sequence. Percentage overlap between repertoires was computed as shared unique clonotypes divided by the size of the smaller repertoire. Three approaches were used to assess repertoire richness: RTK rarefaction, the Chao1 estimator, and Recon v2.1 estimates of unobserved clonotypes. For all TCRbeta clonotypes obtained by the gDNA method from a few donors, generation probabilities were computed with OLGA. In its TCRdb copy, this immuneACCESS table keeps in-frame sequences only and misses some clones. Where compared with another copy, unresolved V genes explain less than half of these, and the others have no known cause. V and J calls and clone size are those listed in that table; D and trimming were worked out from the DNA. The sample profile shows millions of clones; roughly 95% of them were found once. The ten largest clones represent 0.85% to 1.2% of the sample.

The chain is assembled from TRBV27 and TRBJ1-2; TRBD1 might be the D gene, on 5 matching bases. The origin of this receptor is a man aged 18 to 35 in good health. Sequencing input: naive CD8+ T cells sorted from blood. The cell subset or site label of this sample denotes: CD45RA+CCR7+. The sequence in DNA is TGTGCCAGCAGTTTTGAGGGCGCAGGGGGCTACACCTTC. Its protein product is CASSFEGAGGYTF.